The 8 T cell receptor beta chains in this list originate from one sample, sequenced in a study of blood T cell repertoires in COVID-19. Measured with immunoSEQ multiplex PCR; TCRdb has only the in-frame clones, and not every one. The sample holds 200,000 to 250,000 clones, 92% seen once. The sample consisted of peripheral blood. These receptors were obtained from a man between 60 and 70 years old with COVID-19, enrolled during active disease.

The V and J genes are TRBV25-1 and TRBJ2-2, with unresolved D. The CDR3 contains 16 residues. CDR1 MGHDK and CDR2 SYGVNS come from the germline V gene. With 6 bases removed from V and 0 bases from J, the gap between germline ends came to 14 bases. The CDR3 DNA follows: TGTGCCAGCAGACCTGACGCGCTAGCGAACACCGGGGAGCTGTTTTTT. It codes for CASRPDALANTGELFF.

V and J are TRBV10-3 and TRBJ1-1, with TRBD1 matching over 11 bases. CDR3 size: 14 residues. Trimming took 8 bases from V and 5 from J; bases not matched to a gene: 7. Germline V gene data show CDR1 as ENHRY and CDR2 as SYGVKD. The CDR3: CAIWVGTGGTEAFF. CDR3 sequence (DNA): TGTGCCATCTGGGTGGGGACAGGGGGGACTGAAGCTTTCTTT.

J is TRBJ1-6 and V is TRBV9; D gene ambiguous. V shed 2 bases and J shed 5 bases, with 8 bases lying between them. CDR3 size: 14 residues. CDR1 and CDR2 (germline): SGDLS, YYNGEE. CDR3 residues: CASSVRSDNSPLHF. The CDR3 nucleotides read TGTGCCAGCAGCGTGAGGTCTGATAATTCACCCCTCCACTTT. Looking up the rest from reference TRBV9 and TRBJ1-6 gives the full variable domain: DSGVTQTPKHLITATGQRVTLRCSPRSGDLSVYWYQQSLDQGLQFLIQYYNGEERAKGNILERFSAQQFPDLHSELNLSSLELGDSALYFCASSVRSDNSPLHFGNGTRLTVT.

CDR3: CASSPNRQGFSYNEQFF. CDR3 nucleotide sequence: TGTGCCAGCAGCCCAAACCGACAGGGATTTTCCTACAATGAGCAGTTCTTC. V and J are TRBV7-6 and TRBJ2-1; TRBD1 aligns across 7 bases. V dropped 5 bases and J dropped 1; count of bases not matched to a gene: 11. The CDR3 has 17 residues. Germline loops: CDR1 SGHVS, CDR2 FNYEAQ.

V and J are TRBV24-1 and TRBJ2-5, with D perhaps TRBD2 (5 bases). This CDR3 is built from 15 residues. CDR1 KGHDR and CDR2 SFDVKD come from the germline V gene. V dropped 4 bases and J dropped 1 base, with 12 bases sitting between them. For the CDR3, the DNA is TGTGCCACCAGTGACCAGGACTGGAGCCAAGAGACCCAGTACTTC. Protein: CATSDQDWSQETQYF.

The CDR3 DNA reads TGTGCCAGCAGCTTAGTTCAGGGGGCGCACACTGAAGCTTTCTTT. Its protein is CASSLVQGAHTEAFF. The chain combines TRBV7-2 with TRBJ1-1; 8 nucleotides align to TRBD1. CDR1 SGHTA and CDR2 FQGNSA come from the germline V gene. The length of the CDR3 is 15 residues. The junction had 4 bases not matched to a gene; V was cut back by 1 base and J by 3 bases.

The J gene is TRBJ1-5, the V gene TRBV28; possibly TRBD1 for D (6 bases). Trimming removed 8 bases at V and 2 bases at J, with 16 bases between. This CDR3 is 15 amino acids long. From germline, CDR1 is MDHEN and CDR2 SYDVKM. This CDR3 reads CASFRRGGGNQPQHF. The DNA of the CDR3 is TGTGCCAGCTTTCGGAGGGGGGGAGGCAATCAGCCCCAGCATTTT.

The CDR3: CASSQIGVRGELFF. CDR3 bases: TGTGCCAGCAGCCAAATAGGAGTGAGAGGGGAGCTGTTTTTT. The chain uses TRBV16 and TRBJ2-2; D remains unclear. Germline CDR1 is KGHSY and CDR2 is FQNENV. Trimming removed 2 bases from V and 8 bases from J, with 12 bases in between. CDR3 length: 14 amino acids. The full variable domain, in which reference TRBV16 and TRBJ2-2 provide the parts outside the CDR3, is GEEVAQTPKHLVRGEGQKAKLYCAPIKGHSYVFWYQQVLKNEFKFLISFQNENVFDETGMPKERFSAKCLPNSPCSLEIQATKLEDSAVYFCASSQIGVRGELFFGEGSRLTVL.